Following are 28 T cell receptor beta chains from one sample sequenced in a study of cytomegalovirus exposure and HLA in healthy donors. Researchers ran the PCR with 60 Vbeta and 13 Jbeta primers. Measured with immunoSEQ multiplex PCR; TCRdb has only the in-frame clones, and not every one. Among 130,000 to 150,000 clones listed, roughly two thirds were seen once. Material for sequencing was PBMCs. These receptors all come from a woman in her thirties or forties in good health and CMV-seronegative.

The rearrangement links TRBV11-2 to TRBJ2-7; TRBD1 might be the D (5 bases). The CDR3 sequence is 15 residues long. V gave up 0 bases and J gave up 3 bases, with 12 bases separating them. The V gene's germline CDR1 is SGHAT and CDR2 FQNNGV. The CDR3 DNA is TGTGCCAGCAGCTTAGAGCAGGGTCGAGGCTACGAGCAGTACTTC. It translates to CASSLEQGRGYEQYF.

This clone turned up a few times. This rearrangement joins TRBV2 to TRBJ2-1; D perhaps matches TRBD1 (5 bases). CDR3 length equals 15 residues. V gave up 2 bases and J gave up 4 bases, with 12 bases separating them. The germline CDR1 and CDR2 sequences are SNHLY and FYNNEI. The CDR3 reads CASSEWGFGYNEQFF. The CDR3 DNA reads TGTGCCAGCAGTGAATGGGGCTTCGGGTACAATGAGCAGTTCTTC.

The rearrangement joins TRBV19 to TRBJ1-1; D gene unclear. The CDR3 runs 13 residues. Trimming removed 3 bases at V and 1 base at J, with 6 bases between. Germline lookup yields CDR1 LNHDA and CDR2 SQIVND (reference sequence). CDR3 in amino acids: CASSMSGNTEAFF. The CDR3 region has the DNA TGTGCCAGTAGTATGTCCGGGAACACTGAAGCTTTCTTT.

The chain carries TRBV7-2 and TRBJ2-1; tentative D call: TRBD1 (6 bases). V gave up 6 bases and J gave up 0 bases, with 12 bases separating them. Germline CDR1 SGHTA, CDR2 FQGNSA. This CDR3 has 15 residues. CDR3 residues: CASSPDRLSYNEQFF. As DNA, the CDR3 is TGTGCCAGCAGTCCTGACAGGCTCTCCTACAATGAGCAGTTCTTC.

V and J are TRBV7-9 and TRBJ2-2; D possibly corresponds to TRBD1 (6 bases). The CDR3 covers 15 residues. The germline CDR1 and CDR2 sequences are SEHNR and FQNEAQ (reference sequence). Trimming took 5 bases from V and 6 from J, leaving 16 bases between them. The CDR3 region has the DNA TGTGCCAGCAGCACAAGAAAAGGACAGCCCGGGGAGCTGTTTTTT. Translation gives CASSTRKGQPGELFF.

The chain uses TRBV6-4 and TRBJ1-1; D gene ambiguous. Germline lookup yields CDR1 MRHNA and CDR2 SNTAGT. Trimming took 4 bases from V and 0 from J, leaving 18 bases between them. The CDR3 has 17 residues. The CDR3 DNA is TGTGCCAGCAGTGGCCCCTTTTTCAGCGTAATGAACACTGAAGCTTTCTTT. Residues: CASSGPFFSVMNTEAFF.

The chain has TRBV4-2 and TRBJ2-3; TRBD2 aligns across 12 bases. The CDR3 spans 17 residues. Trimming removed 0 bases from V and 1 base from J; junction bases left unmatched: 2. The germline V gene encodes CDR1 LGHNA and CDR2 YNFKEQ. The CDR3 spells CASSQETSGGGTDTQYF. CDR3 DNA: TGTGCCAGCAGCCAAGAGACTAGCGGGGGTGGCACAGATACGCAGTATTTT.

The chain couples TRBV7-2 to TRBJ2-6, with D unclear. Germline values: CDR1 SGHTA, CDR2 FQGNSA. Between the trimmed V and J ends, which lost 2 bases and 0 bases, there was a span of 5 bases. There are 15 residues in the CDR3. CDR3 sequence: CASSLYFSGANVLTF. DNA for the CDR3: TGTGCCAGCAGCTTATATTTCTCTGGGGCCAACGTCCTGACTTTC.

Only a few counts were recorded for this clone. The chain joins TRBV5-5 to TRBJ1-2, with 10 bases lining up with TRBD1. Germline V lookup: CDR1 SGHKS, CDR2 YYEKEE (reference sequence). The CDR3 runs to 14 residues. Germline trimming cut 7 bases from V and 3 bases from J; bases unmatched to any gene: 6. The CDR3 region is CASELGTGDYGYTF. Written as DNA, the CDR3 is TGTGCCAGCGAACTGGGGACAGGGGACTATGGCTACACCTTC. The variable domain in full, with the rest retrieved from reference TRBV5-5 and TRBJ1-2, is DAGVTQSPTHLIKTRGQQVTLRCSPISGHKSVSWYQQVLGQGPQFIFQYYEKEERGRGNFPDRFSARQFPNYSSELNVNALLLGDSALYLCASELGTGDYGYTFGSGTRLTVV.

V gene TRBV5-6 combines with J gene TRBJ2-5, with TRBD2 matching 8 bases. The CDR3 is 13 residues long. After removal of 4 bases from V and 5 bases from J, the junction contained 4 bases not matched to a gene. Germline V gene lookup returns CDR1 SGHDT and CDR2 YYEEEE. CDR3 DNA sequence: TGTGCCAGCAGCGCGTCGGGGGGGGAGACCCAGTACTTC. It yields the protein CASSASGGETQYF.

The V call is TRBV5-6, the J call TRBJ1-2; D possibly corresponds to TRBD1 (6 bases). This CDR3 spans 13 amino acids. The V end lost 2 bases, the J end lost 4 bases, and 9 bases lay between the germline ends. Germline V CDR1 and CDR2: SGHDT, YYEEEE. CDR3 DNA sequence: TGTGCCAGCAGCTTCAGGGGTACCTATGGCTACACCTTC. It yields the protein CASSFRGTYGYTF.

This sequence joins TRBV6-1 and TRBJ1-5, with D hard to call. The CDR3 runs 15 residues. CDR1 and CDR2 (germline): MNHNS, SASEGT. V lost 1 base and J lost 3, with 10 bases in between. The DNA of the CDR3 is TGTGCCAGCAGTGAAGAGAGAAACTACAATCAGCCCCAGCATTTT. It yields the protein CASSEERNYNQPQHF.

The rearrangement joins TRBV19 to TRBJ1-5; unclear D gene. Germline values: CDR1 LNHDA, CDR2 SQIVND (reference sequence). This CDR3 has 14 amino acids. The V end lost 4 bases, the J end lost 1 base, and 8 bases lay between the germline ends. The CDR3: CASSNVLSNQPQHF. The CDR3 DNA follows: TGTGCCAGTAGTAATGTCCTAAGCAATCAGCCCCAGCATTTT.

The V gene is TRBV9, the J gene TRBJ2-7; 7 nucleotides line up with TRBD2. In germline, CDR1 is SGDLS, CDR2 YYNGEE. The CDR3 consists of 14 residues. V lost 4 bases to trimming and J lost 7 bases; unmatched junction nucleotides: 11. CDR3 DNA: TGTGCCAGCAGCCAAATGGGGGGGTTTGATGAGCAGTACTTC. This sequence encodes CASSQMGGFDEQYF.

The chain combines TRBV7-9 with TRBJ1-1; no clear D gene. Per the germline V gene, CDR1 is SEHNR and CDR2 is FQNEAQ (reference sequence). V lost 11 bases to trimming and J lost 2 bases, with 12 bases between them. The CDR3 spans 12 residues. DNA for the CDR3: TGTGCCTCCTCCCTAGATAACACTGAAGCTTTCTTT. It yields the protein CASSLDNTEAFF.

The rearrangement links TRBV27 to TRBJ2-1, with 13 positions matching TRBD2. J gave up 5 bases and V 5 bases, and 9 bases lay outside the gene matches. The CDR3 length is 17 residues. Per germline, CDR1 MNHEY and CDR2 SMNVEV (reference sequence). The CDR3 region is CASSARTSGGLHNEQFF. The CDR3 nucleotides read TGTGCCAGCAGTGCAAGGACTAGCGGGGGCCTACACAATGAGCAGTTCTTC.

The chain employs TRBV27 and TRBJ1-4, with D possibly being TRBD1 (5 bases). The CDR3 consists of 14 residues. The germline V and J ends were trimmed by 2 bases and 3 bases, with 7 bases remaining between them. Per the germline V gene, CDR1 is MNHEY and CDR2 is SMNVEV (reference sequence). The DNA for the CDR3 is TGTGCCAGCAGTTTAAGGACACCTAATGAAAAACTGTTTTTT. It specifies CASSLRTPNEKLFF.

The chain employs TRBV7-9 and TRBJ2-5; 8 nucleotides align to TRBD2. The CDR3 runs to 15 residues. The V gene end was trimmed by 1 base and the J gene end by 2 bases; junction bases not matched to a gene: 3. CDR1 and CDR2 (germline): SEHNR, FQNEAQ (reference sequence). The CDR3 region has the DNA TGTGCCAGCAGCTTAGGTTCGGGGGGGCAAGAGACCCAGTACTTC. Encoded protein: CASSLGSGGQETQYF.

The rearrangement uses TRBV6-5 and TRBJ2-5; 8 bases line up with TRBD2. Germline CDR1 and CDR2: MNHEY and SVGAGI. The junction had 6 bases not matched to a gene; V was cut back by 1 base and J by 5 bases. CDR3 size: 15 residues. This chain's CDR3 is CASSYFGLAKETQYF. CDR3 sequence (DNA): TGTGCCAGCAGTTACTTTGGACTAGCAAAGGAGACCCAGTACTTC.

V usage is TRBV5-3 and J usage is TRBJ1-2, with D possibly matching TRBD1 (6 bases). TRBV5-3 is assigned to the ORF class and has an uncertain function. The CDR3 runs to 15 residues. V was trimmed by 3 bases and J by 6 bases, leaving 18 bases between them. This CDR3 reads CARSSRQVIKHGYTF. CDR3 DNA: TGTGCCAGAAGCTCCAGACAGGTCATTAAACATGGCTACACCTTC.

The chain employs TRBV5-1 and TRBJ2-7; the match to TRBD1 covers 12 bases. V was clipped by 4 bases and J by 3 bases; unmatched bases: 5. The CDR3 loop spans 15 amino acids. CDR1 SGHRS and CDR2 YFSETQ come from the germline V gene. The CDR3 region has the DNA TGCGCCAGCAGCCTCGGGACAGGGGGCATCTACGAGCAGTACTTC. Amino acids: CASSLGTGGIYEQYF.

This chain uses TRBV4-2 with TRBJ1-4; D unclear. The CDR3 has 16 residues. Trimming took off 6 bases at V and 0 bases at J, with 14 bases between the two ends. Per germline, CDR1 LGHNA and CDR2 YNFKEQ. CDR3 coding DNA: TGTGCCAGCAGTCGGTCACAGACCGCAACTAATGAAAAACTGTTTTTT. This encodes CASSRSQTATNEKLFF.

The chain uses TRBV4-1 and TRBJ2-1, with 7 bases matching TRBD1. The V and J ends lost 5 bases and 4 bases, in that order; junction bases with no gene match: 5. This CDR3 contains 14 residues. Germline loops: CDR1 MGHRA, CDR2 YSYEKL. This chain's CDR3 is CASSYPGQYNEQFF. The CDR3 bases are TGCGCCAGCAGCTATCCGGGACAGTACAATGAGCAGTTCTTC.

This chain joins TRBV10-3 and TRBJ1-2; D is unclear. The germline gives CDR1 ENHRY, CDR2 SYGVKD. The length of the CDR3 is 13 residues. Deletions cut 2 bases from V and 4 bases from J, with 8 bases between. CDR3 in amino acids: CAISETVPYGYTF. The DNA of the CDR3 is TGTGCCATCAGTGAGACGGTTCCCTATGGCTACACCTTC.

The chain is built from TRBV7-2 and TRBJ2-7; D unresolved. Deletions cut 2 bases from V and 2 bases from J, with 4 bases between. In germline, CDR1 is SGHTA, CDR2 FQGNSA. The CDR3 loop spans 12 amino acids. The CDR3 loop reads CASSLFAYEQYF. CDR3 nucleotides: TGTGCCAGCAGCTTATTCGCCTACGAGCAGTACTTC. Filled out from reference TRBV7-2 and TRBJ2-7, the complete variable domain reads GAGVSQSPSNKVTEKGKDVELRCDPISGHTALYWYRQSLGQGLEFLIYFQGNSAPDKSGLPSDRFSAERTGGSVSTLTIQRTQQEDSAVYLCASSLFAYEQYFGPGTRLTVT.

This clone showed up just a few times. V and J are TRBV2 and TRBJ2-1; no definite D call. Trimming took 6 bases from V and 9 from J, leaving 6 bases between them. Germline V gives CDR1 SNHLY, CDR2 FYNNEI. The length of the CDR3 is 10 residues. The CDR3 loop reads CASRNSEQFF. CDR3 bases: TGTGCCAGCAGGAACAGTGAGCAGTTCTTC. Variable domain in full (rest from reference TRBV2 and TRBJ2-1): EPEVTQTPSHQVTQMGQEVILRCVPISNHLYFYWYRQILGQKVEFLVSFYNNEISEKSEIFDDQFSVERPDGSNFTLKIRSTKLEDSAMYFCASRNSEQFFGPGTRLTVL.

The gene calls are TRBV15 and TRBJ1-4; possible D gene TRBD1, 5 bases. The CDR3 is 14 residues long. Germline CDR1 LNHNV, CDR2 YYDKDF (reference sequence). Between the trimmed V and J ends, which lost 5 bases and 0 bases, there was a span of 7 bases. The CDR3 DNA follows: TGTGCCACCAGCCGACAGACAACTAATGAAAAACTGTTTTTT. This translates into CATSRQTTNEKLFF. Supplemented by reference TRBV15 and TRBJ1-4, the full variable domain reads DAMVIQNPRYQVTQFGKPVTLSCSQTLNHNVMYWYQQKSSQAPKLLFHYYDKDFNNEADTPDNFQSRRPNTSFCFLDIRSPGLGDTAMYLCATSRQTTNEKLFFGSGTQLSVL.

The chain joins TRBV19 to TRBJ1-5; TRBD1 agrees at 12 bases. Germline loops: CDR1 LNHDA, CDR2 SQIVND (reference sequence). The V and J ends lost 5 bases and 7 bases, in that order; junction bases with no gene match: 6. The CDR3 runs to 15 residues. The CDR3 spells CASSPGDRGLQPQHF. The CDR3 DNA reads TGTGCCAGTAGTCCCGGGGACAGGGGGCTCCAGCCCCAGCATTTT.